One and the same sample provided the 20 T cell receptor beta chains below, sequenced in a study of shared clonotypes between healthy human individuals. TCRdb's copy holds only in-frame clones and misses some; the assay was immunoSEQ multiplex PCR. The table lists about 2 million clones, about 95% of them singletons. Positively selected for CCR7, the CD45RO-negative cells used as naive CD8 cells excluded terminally differentiated effector memory CD45RA+ cells. Sequenced input: naive CD8+ T cells sorted from blood. These receptors originate from a man aged 18-30 years in good health.

The rearrangement links TRBV7-2 to TRBJ2-1; 11 bases match TRBD2. The germline V gene has CDR1 SGHTA and CDR2 FQGNSA. Trimming removed 6 bases from V and 8 bases from J; junction bases left unmatched: 6. This CDR3 has 14 residues. The CDR3 sequence: CASRPGTSGYEQFF. CDR3 sequence (DNA): TGTGCCAGCAGGCCTGGGACTAGCGGATATGAGCAGTTCTTC.

This clone was detected once. The chain is built from TRBV7-9 and TRBJ1-1; the D is unclear. V lost 1 base to trimming and J lost 11 bases, with 11 bases between them. This CDR3 has 12 amino acids. Germline V gene data show CDR1 as SEHNR and CDR2 as FQNEAQ (reference sequence). The DNA of the CDR3 is TGTGCCAGCAGCTTAGATCCGGGTGCGGCTTTCTTT. It encodes CASSLDPGAAFF.

This clone showed up just a few times. The genes are TRBV2 and TRBJ2-1; TRBD2 might be the D (6 bases). Trimming removed 5 bases from V and 8 bases from J, with 10 bases in between. The CDR3 sequence is 12 residues long. The germline V gene has CDR1 SNHLY and CDR2 FYNNEI. The chain's CDR3 is CASSLTGDEQFF. The CDR3 region has the DNA TGTGCCAGCAGTCTCACGGGGGATGAGCAGTTCTTC. Supplemented by reference TRBV2 and TRBJ2-1, the full variable domain reads EPEVTQTPSHQVTQMGQEVILRCVPISNHLYFYWYRQILGQKVEFLVSFYNNEISEKSEIFDDQFSVERPDGSNFTLKIRSTKLEDSAMYFCASSLTGDEQFFGPGTRLTVL.

The chain carries TRBV6-5 and TRBJ2-7, with TRBD1 identical over 7 bases. This CDR3 has 13 amino acids. The germline CDR1 and CDR2 sequences are MNHEY and SVGAGI. The V and J ends lost 6 bases and 5 bases, in that order; junction bases with no gene match: 7. CDR3 bases: TGTGCCAGCAGCCCGACAGGGACCCACGAGCAGTACTTC. It codes for CASSPTGTHEQYF.

This chain uses TRBV7-9 with TRBJ1-5, with D possibly being TRBD1 (5 bases). The V and J ends lost 5 bases and 7 bases respectively, with 12 bases between them. The CDR3 totals 13 residues. Germline CDR1 and CDR2: SEHNR and FQNEAQ (reference sequence). Here the CDR3 reads CASSPLWGQPQHF. In DNA form, the CDR3 reads TGTGCCAGCAGCCCATTGTGGGGCCAGCCCCAGCATTTT.

Only one count was recorded for this clone. The V gene is TRBV4-2, the J gene TRBJ2-2; D is possibly TRBD2 (6 bases). Germline V gene lookup returns CDR1 LGHNA and CDR2 YNFKEQ. The CDR3 is 14 amino acids. Trimming shortened V by 1 base and J by 8 bases, and 11 bases separated the two germline ends. The CDR3 DNA reads TGTGCCAGCAGCCAAGCCCGGGGGTCAGGGGAGCTGTTTTTT. This codes for CASSQARGSGELFF.

This clone was observed once. The chain joins TRBV9 to TRBJ2-1; maybe TRBD1 (6 bases). V was trimmed by 6 bases and J by 0 bases, leaving 16 bases between them. CDR3 length: 16 amino acids. Germline CDR1 is SGDLS and CDR2 is YYNGEE. Written as DNA, the CDR3 is TGTGCCAGCACCAAAACAGGGTCTAGCTCCTACAATGAGCAGTTCTTC. Encoded protein: CASTKTGSSSYNEQFF.

This sequence joins TRBV19 and TRBJ2-5, with D unclear. The CDR3 consists of 13 residues. The V gene's germline CDR1 is LNHDA and CDR2 SQIVND (reference sequence). With 3 bases removed from V and 3 bases from J, the gap between germline ends came to 8 bases. The CDR3 loop reads CASSILLKETQYF. The CDR3, as DNA: TGTGCCAGTAGTATCCTACTCAAAGAGACCCAGTACTTC.

As regards this clone: The same CDR3 is also encoded by other DNA sequences in this sample. The chain carries TRBV19 and TRBJ2-7; D gene uncertain. The germline V gene has CDR1 LNHDA and CDR2 SQIVND (reference sequence). The CDR3 is 13 amino acids. The germline V and J ends were trimmed by 1 base and 3 bases, with 7 bases remaining between them. The CDR3 region has the DNA TGTGCCAGTAGTATAGGGACGGGCTACGAGCAGTACTTC. Protein: CASSIGTGYEQYF.

This chain links TRBV28 with TRBJ2-5; D gene unclear. CDR3 length: 14 residues. V was cut by 1 base and J by 3 bases, with 9 bases left in between. Germline loops: CDR1 MDHEN, CDR2 SYDVKM. CDR3 sequence (DNA): TGTGCCAGCAGTTTATTTGACGGCGAAGAGACCCAGTACTTC. Translation gives CASSLFDGEETQYF.

J is TRBJ2-7 and V is TRBV30, with 11 bases fitting TRBD1. With V trimmed by 1 base and J by 7 bases, 6 bases remained unmatched. The CDR3 is 14 amino acids. Germline values: CDR1 GTSNPN, CDR2 SVGIG (reference sequence). The CDR3 coding sequence is TGTGCCTGGAGTGGCGGACAGGGGGCGCGTGAGCAGTACTTC. As protein: CAWSGGQGAREQYF.

This chain links TRBV10-3 with TRBJ2-2; D call uncertain. V was cut by 3 bases and J by 0 bases, with 8 bases left in between. This CDR3 spans 15 amino acids. Germline V gives CDR1 ENHRY, CDR2 SYGVKD. The CDR3 loop reads CAISDTASNTGELFF. The DNA of the CDR3 is TGTGCCATCAGTGATACGGCTTCGAACACCGGGGAGCTGTTTTTT.

This clone came up once. CDR3 protein: CASSFSGMGYEQYF. The CDR3, as DNA: TGTGCCAGCAGCTTTAGCGGGATGGGCTACGAGCAGTACTTC. V is TRBV13 and J is TRBJ2-7, with TRBD2 matching 8 bases. The germline CDR1 and CDR2 sequences are PRHDT and FYEKMQ (reference sequence). This CDR3 has 14 amino acids. Losses at the gene ends were 3 bases for V and 3 bases for J; bases not matched to a gene: 4.

V and J are TRBV10-1 and TRBJ2-3, with D perhaps TRBD2 (5 bases). Trimming cost V 4 bases and J 1 base, with 12 bases left between them. The CDR3 is made up of 15 amino acids. Germline CDR1 and CDR2: WNHNN and SYGVQD (reference sequence). CDR3 coding DNA: TGCGCCAGCAGTGTTGGTAGCGAAGGCACAGATACGCAGTATTTT. Translating gives CASSVGSEGTDTQYF.

The CDR3 sequence: CASSPGLAGAMWETQYF. The CDR3, as DNA: TGTGCCAGCAGTCCGGGACTAGCGGGGGCCATGTGGGAGACCCAGTACTTC. The chain has TRBV27 and TRBJ2-5, with 14 bases that match TRBD2. This CDR3 contains 17 residues. J gave up 5 bases and V 5 bases, and 10 bases lay outside the gene matches. The germline CDR1 and CDR2 sequences are MNHEY and SMNVEV (reference sequence).

This chain links TRBV27 with TRBJ1-2, with TRBD1 as a possible D gene (6 bases). The V and J ends lost 10 bases and 5 bases respectively, with 11 bases between them. CDR1 and CDR2 from the germline V gene are MNHEY and SMNVEV (reference sequence). This CDR3 spans 11 amino acids. CDR3 sequence reads: CATQTGYGYTF. The CDR3 DNA follows: TGTGCCACTCAAACAGGGTATGGCTACACCTTC.

The chain combines TRBV2 with TRBJ2-7; D is ambiguous. Germline values: CDR1 SNHLY, CDR2 FYNNEI. V lost 3 bases and J 7 bases, leaving 10 bases between the germline ends. This CDR3 contains 12 residues. CDR3 region: CASSEGWVEQYF. In DNA form, the CDR3 reads TGTGCCAGCAGTGAGGGGTGGGTAGAGCAGTACTTC.

V and J are TRBV19 and TRBJ1-6; TRBD1 agrees at 8 bases. Per the germline V gene, CDR1 is LNHDA and CDR2 is SQIVND (reference sequence). This CDR3 spans 14 amino acids. The junction had 4 bases not matched to a gene; V was cut back by 6 bases and J by 6 bases. The CDR3 sequence: CASSQGAGNSPLHF. CDR3 nucleotide sequence: TGTGCCAGTAGCCAGGGGGCAGGTAATTCACCCCTCCACTTT. The full variable domain, in which reference TRBV19 and TRBJ1-6 provide the parts outside the CDR3, is DGGITQSPKYLFRKEGQNVTLSCEQNLNHDAMYWYRQDPGQGLRLIYYSQIVNDFQKGDIAEGYSVSREKKESFPLTVTSAQKNPTAFYLCASSQGAGNSPLHFGNGTRLTVT.

The V gene is TRBV11-2, the J gene TRBJ1-2, with 7 nucleotides matching TRBD1. Germline V gene sequence: CDR1 SGHAT, CDR2 FQNNGV. The V and J ends lost 5 bases and 8 bases, in that order; junction bases with no gene match: 11. This CDR3 is built from 14 residues. CDR3 loop: CASSQTTGAMGYTF. In DNA, the CDR3 is TGTGCCAGCAGCCAAACTACAGGGGCTATGGGCTACACCTTC.

J is TRBJ2-7 and V is TRBV7-9; D gene ambiguous. There are 13 residues in the CDR3. Germline assignment: CDR1 SEHNR and CDR2 FQNEAQ (reference sequence). Deletions cut 0 bases from V and 6 bases from J, with 9 bases between. The DNA of the CDR3 is TGTGCCAGCAGCTTAGCGGTCAGTCGCGAGCAGTACTTC. Its translation is CASSLAVSREQYF.